The entry that follows covers one TCR beta chain sequence. The antigen is not known. The data originate from a study of graft-versus-host responses after intestinal transplantation. Study-wide context: In this cohort, recipients had multivisceral, liver-intestinal, or isolated intestinal transplants.

TCRdb's table, derived via immunoSEQ multiplex PCR, lists solely in-frame clones and lacks some. Of about 97,000 clones in the sample, roughly 90% were seen once. The CDR3 length is 16 residues. The germline V and J ends were trimmed by 2 bases and 3 bases, with 16 bases remaining between them. Germline CDR1 KGHSH, CDR2 LQKENI. Study results and limitations: Clonal ratios of graft-versus-host to host-versus-graft in allografts were high for patients exhibiting graft-donor T cell macrochimerism. The authors found GvH clones in recipient marrow, some appearing first in ileum or blood.

The source is a human patient who received an intestinal transplant, so some T cells may come from the graft donor. V gene TRBV18 combines with J gene TRBJ1-1; weak D call: TRBD1 (5 bases). The specimen was PBMCs, collected around 450 days after intestinal transplant. For the CDR3, the DNA is TGTGCCAGCTCACCAGGATCCGGGACCATCTACACTGAAGCTTTCTTT. Its translation is CASSPGSGTIYTEAFF.